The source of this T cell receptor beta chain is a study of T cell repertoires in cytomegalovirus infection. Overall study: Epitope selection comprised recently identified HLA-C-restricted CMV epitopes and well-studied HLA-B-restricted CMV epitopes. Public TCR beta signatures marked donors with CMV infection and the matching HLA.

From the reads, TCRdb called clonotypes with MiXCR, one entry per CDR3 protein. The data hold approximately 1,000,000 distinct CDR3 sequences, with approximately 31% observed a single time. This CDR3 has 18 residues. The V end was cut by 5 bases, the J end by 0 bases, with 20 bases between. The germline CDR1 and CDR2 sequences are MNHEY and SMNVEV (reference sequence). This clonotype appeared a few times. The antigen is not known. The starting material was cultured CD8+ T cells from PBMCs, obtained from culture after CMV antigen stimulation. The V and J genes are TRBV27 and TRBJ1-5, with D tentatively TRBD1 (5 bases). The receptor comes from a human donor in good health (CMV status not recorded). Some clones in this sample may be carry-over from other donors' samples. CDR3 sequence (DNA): TGTGCCAGCAGTCTGTCGGGGGGAGACCTATATAGCAATCAGCCCCAGCATTTT. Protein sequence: CASSLSGGDLYSNQPQHF.